The present TCR beta chain was sequenced within a study of T cells in Graves' hyperthyroidism and ophthalmopathy (dated by TCRdb to the late 2010s). Looking at the study overall: TCR V-J signatures able to tell the groups apart were searched for in a discovery cohort of 100 or so patients, of whom over 40 had Graves' ophthalmopathy and more than 55 had stable Graves' hyperthyroidism. Whether ophthalmopathy could be predicted prospectively was tested in an independent validation cohort made up of about 18 hyperthyroidism patients plus 17 patients who later progressed to ophthalmopathy. For training and testing, the 100 or so patients in the discovery cohort were randomly divided in a 7:3 ratio. In about 6 Graves' hyperthyroidism patients, the study also compared T-cell repertoires from thyroid tissue with T-cell repertoires from blood. Once sampling was done, hyperthyroidism patients were given methimazole at a starting dose of 30 mg daily, whereas ophthalmopathy patients were given high-dose intravenous methylprednisolone. The paper reports TCR Vbeta CDR3 sequencing of more than 120 peripheral blood samples: approximately 43 ophthalmopathy, roughly 80 hyperthyroidism and approximately 17 progressor patients. The paper as a whole reports these results and caveats: Most expanded thyroid clonotypes (frequency above 0.001) were also detected in blood, a finding suggesting that blood repertoires may reflect thyroid immune responses. A 13 V-J signature model separated ophthalmopathy from stable hyperthyroidism, with 87.88% sensitivity and approximately 81% specificity in cross-validation and 80%/75% in testing. In validation, the model predicted progression to ophthalmopathy with roughly 70% sensitivity and 72.22% specificity, a median of around 6.6 months before onset. Sample size was not statistically predetermined, and blinding of investigators to group allocation was not performed.

Only a few counts were recorded for this clonotype. No antigen is known for it. It has no much larger one-base neighbor in the sample; base qualities were not kept. CDR3 length: 17 amino acids, cysteine to phenylalanine. Only the CDR3 DNA stays, 51 bases, in frame from base 1. Sequences SGHVS (CDR1) and FNYEAQ (CDR2) are obtained from the germline V gene. V is pruned by 5 bases and J by 2 bases, leaving 7 bases of the junction without a gene match. The TCR beta CDR3 regions were amplified from the RNA transcripts. The first round of RT-PCR for the TCR CDR3 was performed with the HTBI primer set and the Qiagen OneStep RT-PCR kit. A second multiplex PCR round built the libraries, followed by size selection and purification. Libraries were sequenced paired-end with 100 bp reads on an Illumina HiSeq2000. The authors' pipeline ran thus. SOAPnuke was used to process the raw data, throwing out any read that contained adapters or uncalled bases, had a mean Phred below 15, or lacked an exact constant-primer or identifier match. COPE v1.2.5 was used to merge the high-quality paired reads, and each unique nucleotide sequence was defined as a clonotype. Clonotypes were aligned to IMGT TRBV, TRBD and TRBJ reference segments using MiTCR v1.1. Only V-J combinations with frequency above 0.0001, covering 99% to 99.2% of repertoires, were analysed. The TCS score was defined as F50 (clonal expansion) divided by E x V (chaos), with BLOSUM62-based TCRdist calculated between CDR3 peptides within each V-J. Welch's t-statistics and random forest reduced 514 V-J features to about 12, which were used in a naive Bayes classifier (R e1071). Thyroid-blood repertoire similarity was quantified with the Morisita-Horn index. TCRdb took the public reads, trimmed them with fastp at Q25, ran MiXCR for clone calling and kept in-frame beta chains. Merged by CDR3 protein, the rows form single entries marked with the most common genes and DNA. In this record, the V and J calls reflect TCRdb's handling and not the investigators' own analysis. Here the sample has 450,000 to 700,000 distinct CDR3 sequences; under 60% occur a single time. The ten top clones hold roughly 20% of the sample.

Exclusion was applied to patients with uncontrolled infections, other autoimmune diseases, pregnancy or lactation. Diagnoses were based on clinical symptoms, serum thyroxine and TRAb, thyroid ultrasound and orbital computed tomography. Trizol reagent was used to extract total RNA, and RNA quality was then checked on an Agilent 2100 Bioanalyzer. The material sequenced was peripheral blood or thyroid tissue (not recorded which). The clonotype was recovered from an adult woman with Graves' disease, either hyperthyroidism or ophthalmopathy (not recorded which). The chain is made from TRBV7-6 and TRBJ2-6; 9 junctional bases match TRBD1. The CDR3 here reads CASSPSTGGTGANVLTF. DNA sequence: TGTGCCAGCAGCCCCTCGACAGGGGGGACTGGGGCCAACGTCCTGACTTTC.